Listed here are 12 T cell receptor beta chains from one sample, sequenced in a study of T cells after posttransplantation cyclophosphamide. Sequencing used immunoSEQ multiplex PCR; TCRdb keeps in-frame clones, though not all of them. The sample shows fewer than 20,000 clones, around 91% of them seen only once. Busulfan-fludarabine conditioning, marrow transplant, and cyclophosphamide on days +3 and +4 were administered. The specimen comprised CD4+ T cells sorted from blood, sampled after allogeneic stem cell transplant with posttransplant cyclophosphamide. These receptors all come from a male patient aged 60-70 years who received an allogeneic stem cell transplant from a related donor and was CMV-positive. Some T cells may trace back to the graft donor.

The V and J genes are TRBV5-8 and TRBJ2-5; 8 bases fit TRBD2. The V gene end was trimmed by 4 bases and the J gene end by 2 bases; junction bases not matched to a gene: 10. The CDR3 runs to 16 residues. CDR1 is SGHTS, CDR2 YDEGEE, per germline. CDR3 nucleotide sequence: TGTGCCAGCAGCCGCGGGGCTAGCGGGCAACAAGAGACCCAGTACTTC. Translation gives CASSRGASGQQETQYF.

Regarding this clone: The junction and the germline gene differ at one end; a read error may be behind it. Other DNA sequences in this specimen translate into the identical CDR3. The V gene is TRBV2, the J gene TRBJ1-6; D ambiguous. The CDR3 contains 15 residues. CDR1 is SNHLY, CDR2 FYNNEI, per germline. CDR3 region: CASSEARPDNSPLHF. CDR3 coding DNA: TGTGCCAGCAGTGAGGCCCGCCCAGATAATTCCCCCCTCCACTTT.

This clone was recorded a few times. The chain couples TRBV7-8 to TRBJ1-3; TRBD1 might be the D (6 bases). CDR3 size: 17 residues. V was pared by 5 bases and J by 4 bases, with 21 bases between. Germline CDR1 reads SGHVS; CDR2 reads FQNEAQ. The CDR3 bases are TGTGCCAGCAGCGCCCGGATCGGGGGGCGCGTGGGAAACACCATATATTTT. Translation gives CASSARIGGRVGNTIYF.

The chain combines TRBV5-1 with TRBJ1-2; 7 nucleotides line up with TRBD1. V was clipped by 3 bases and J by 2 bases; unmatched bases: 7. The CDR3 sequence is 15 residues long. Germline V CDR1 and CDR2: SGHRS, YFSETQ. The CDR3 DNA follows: TGCGCCAGCAGCTCGGTTGACAGGGCGAACTATGGCTACACCTTC. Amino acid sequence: CASSSVDRANYGYTF.

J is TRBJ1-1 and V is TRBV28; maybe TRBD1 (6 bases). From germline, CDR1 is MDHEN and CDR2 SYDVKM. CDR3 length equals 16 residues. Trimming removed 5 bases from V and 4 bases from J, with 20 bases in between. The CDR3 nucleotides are TGTGCCAGCAGTCCCTCACAGGGATCGGGAGGCACTGAAGCTTTCTTT. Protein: CASSPSQGSGGTEAFF.

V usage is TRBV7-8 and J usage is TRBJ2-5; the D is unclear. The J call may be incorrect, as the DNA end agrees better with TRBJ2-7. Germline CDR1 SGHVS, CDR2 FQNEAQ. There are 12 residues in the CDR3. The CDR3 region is CASSSAYHEQYF. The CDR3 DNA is TGTGCCAGCAGTTCTGCCTACCACGAGCAGTACTTC.

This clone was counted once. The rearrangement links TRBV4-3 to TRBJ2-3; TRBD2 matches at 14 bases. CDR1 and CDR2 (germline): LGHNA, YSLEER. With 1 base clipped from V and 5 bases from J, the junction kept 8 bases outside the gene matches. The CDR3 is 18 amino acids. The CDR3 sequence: CASSQVSTSGGAVDTQYF. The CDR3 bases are TGCGCCAGCAGCCAAGTATCGACTAGCGGGGGGGCCGTAGATACGCAGTATTTT.

The CDR3 here is CASSLGGTGGVQEQYF. The DNA for the CDR3 is TGTGCCAGCAGCTTAGGTGGGACAGGAGGGGTTCAAGAGCAGTACTTC. The chain combines TRBV13 with TRBJ2-7; 8 bases agree with TRBD1. The germline gives CDR1 PRHDT, CDR2 FYEKMQ (reference sequence). V shed 0 bases and J 7 bases; nucleotides not matched to a gene: 11. This CDR3 spans 16 amino acids.

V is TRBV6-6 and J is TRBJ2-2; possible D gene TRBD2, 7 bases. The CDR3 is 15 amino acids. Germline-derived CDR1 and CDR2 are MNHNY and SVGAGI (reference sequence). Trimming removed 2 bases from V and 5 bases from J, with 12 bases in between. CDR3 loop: CASSYRRGGTGELFF. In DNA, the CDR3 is TGTGCCAGCAGTTACAGGAGGGGGGGGACCGGGGAGCTGTTTTTT.

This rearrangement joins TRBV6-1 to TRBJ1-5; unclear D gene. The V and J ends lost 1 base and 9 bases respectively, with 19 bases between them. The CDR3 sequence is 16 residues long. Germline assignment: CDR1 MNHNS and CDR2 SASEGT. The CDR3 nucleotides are TGTGCCAGCAGTGAAGGACTGGTAGTCGAAGGTCGGCCCCAGCATTTT. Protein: CASSEGLVVEGRPQHF.

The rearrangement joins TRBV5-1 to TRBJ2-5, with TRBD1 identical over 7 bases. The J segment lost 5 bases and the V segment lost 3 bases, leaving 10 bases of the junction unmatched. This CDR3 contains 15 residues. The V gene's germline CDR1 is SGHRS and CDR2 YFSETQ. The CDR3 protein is CASSYGQVGLETQYF. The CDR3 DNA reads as TGCGCCAGCAGCTACGGACAGGTAGGGCTGGAGACCCAGTACTTC.

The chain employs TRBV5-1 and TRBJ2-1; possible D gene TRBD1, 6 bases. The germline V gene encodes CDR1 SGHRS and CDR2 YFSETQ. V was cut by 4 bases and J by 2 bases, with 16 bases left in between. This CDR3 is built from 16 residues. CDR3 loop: CASSGRGHTPYNEQFF. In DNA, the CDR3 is TGCGCCAGCAGCGGCAGGGGTCACACCCCCTACAATGAGCAGTTCTTC.